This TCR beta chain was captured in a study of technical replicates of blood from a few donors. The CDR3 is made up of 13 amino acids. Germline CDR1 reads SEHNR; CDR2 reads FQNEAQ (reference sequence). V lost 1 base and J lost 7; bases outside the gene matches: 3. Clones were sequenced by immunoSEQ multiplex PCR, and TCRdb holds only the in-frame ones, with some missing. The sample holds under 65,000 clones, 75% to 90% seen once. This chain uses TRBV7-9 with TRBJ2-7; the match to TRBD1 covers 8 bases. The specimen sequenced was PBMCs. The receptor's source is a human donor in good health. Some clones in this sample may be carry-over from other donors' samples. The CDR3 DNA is TGTGCCAGCAGCTTAGGACAGGGGTGGGAGCAGTACTTC. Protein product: CASSLGQGWEQYF. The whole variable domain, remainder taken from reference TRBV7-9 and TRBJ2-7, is DTGVSQNPRHKITKRGQNVTFRCDPISEHNRLYWYRQTLGQGPEFLTYFQNEAQLEKSRLLSDRFSAERPKGSFSTLEIQRTEQGDSAMYLCASSLGQGWEQYFGPGTRLTVT.